This TCR beta chain was profiled in a study of control samples from healthy donors and cancer patients. Profiled with immunoSEQ multiplex PCR; TCRdb holds only in-frame clones, not every one. The sample lists approximately 150,000 clones; about 91% were seen once. The CDR3 runs 14 residues. Looked up from germline, CDR1 is MNHNS and CDR2 is SASEGT. The V gene lost 3 bases and the J gene lost 5 bases, with 13 bases spanning the gap. V usage is TRBV6-1 and J usage is TRBJ1-2; D perhaps matches TRBD1 (5 bases). The clonotype comes from a man aged 25 to 40 in good health. The material sequenced was blood. CDR3 sequence (DNA): TGTGCCAGCAGTGAGGAACAGGAGAATTATGGCTACACCTTC. It translates to CASSEEQENYGYTF.